The rows below give T cell receptor beta chains drawn from one sample of a study of T-cell reconstitution after alpha-beta-depleted transplantation in children. TCRdb processed the PCR reads anew with MiXCR; each CDR3 protein has one entry. Found here are around 600,000 distinct CDR3 sequences, approximately 15% of them singletons; the top ten hold about 1.1%. Source: PBMCs from the stem cell graft donor, taken from the stem cell graft. Every receptor here comes from a human donor who donated a stem cell graft to a child with acute myeloid leukemia. Each CDR3 is given with its conserved first and last residue. Each record gives: clone size, D gene, V gene, J gene, CDR3 protein, CDR3 DNA. A D gene is named only where the DNA matches it firmly. Size is omitted from some rows. Given values are once, few, many or a class for expanded clones.

few	NA	TRBV12-3/TRBV12-4	TRBJ2-3	CASSFLRGPTDTQYF	TGTGCCAGCAGTTTTTTACGGGGCCCCACAGATACGCAGTATTTT
NA	NA	TRBV7-9	TRBJ2-1	CASRQPGPSYNEQFF	TGTGCCAGCAGGCAGCCGGGACCATCCTACAATGAGCAGTTCTTC
NA	NA	TRBV10-3	TRBJ1-5	CAISGDNQPQHF	TGTGCCATCAGTGGGGACAATCAGCCCCAGCATTTT
many	NA	TRBV5-1	TRBJ1-1	CASSKTVSNTEAFF	TGCGCCAGCAGCAAGACAGTGTCGAACACTGAAGCTTTCTTT
few	NA	TRBV12-3/TRBV12-4	TRBJ2-3	CASSLALVADTDTQYF	TGTGCCAGCAGTTTAGCGCTGGTAGCCGACACAGATACGCAGTATTTT
few	TRBD1	TRBV27	TRBJ1-1	CASSGQGSGTEAFF	TGTGCCAGCAGCGGACAGGGATCGGGCACTGAAGCTTTCTTT
many	TRBD2	TRBV5-1	TRBJ2-5	CASSTSGGAEETQYF	TGCGCCAGCAGCACTAGCGGGGGGGCCGAAGAGACCCAGTACTTC
NA	NA	TRBV6-2/TRBV6-3	TRBJ2-2	CASSYPNPGELFF	TGTGCCAGCAGTTACCCCAACCCCGGGGAGCTGTTTTTT
few	NA	TRBV7-9	TRBJ1-2	CASSLGREDNYGYTF	TGTGCCAGCAGCTTAGGACGTGAGGATAACTATGGCTACACCTTC
many	NA	TRBV7-8	TRBJ2-7	CASSVGEAYEQYF	TGTGCCAGCAGCGTGGGGGAAGCCTACGAGCAGTACTTC
NA	TRBD1	TRBV5-1	TRBJ2-1	CASSLRTGWDEQFF	TGCGCCAGCAGCTTACGGACAGGGTGGGATGAGCAGTTCTTC
many	TRBD1	TRBV10-3	TRBJ2-5	CAAGTGGTYQETQYF	TGTGCCGCCGGGACAGGGGGCACGTACCAAGAGACCCAGTACTTC
many	NA	TRBV4-1	TRBJ1-1	CASSHQEELTEAFF	TGCGCCAGCAGCCACCAGGAGGAGTTGACTGAAGCTTTCTTT
many	TRBD2	TRBV9	TRBJ2-3	CASSVTGGARDTQYF	TGTGCCAGCAGCGTAACCGGGGGGGCGAGAGATACGCAGTATTTT
NA	TRBD1	TRBV7-8	TRBJ1-2	CASSHIGGGGDGYTF	TGTGCCAGCAGCCACATCGGAGGGGGCGGGGATGGCTACACCTTC
many	NA	TRBV5-5	TRBJ2-2	CASSLDQGFGELFF	TGTGCCAGCAGCTTAGACCAGGGATTCGGGGAGCTGTTTTTT
many	NA	TRBV29-1	TRBJ2-1	CSAPDRAGGNEQFF	TGCAGCGCCCCGGACAGGGCGGGGGGTAATGAGCAGTTCTTC
many	NA	TRBV20-1	TRBJ2-2	CSARGPGANTGELFF	TGCAGTGCTAGAGGTCCAGGGGCGAACACCGGGGAGCTGTTTTTT
NA	NA	TRBV5-1	TRBJ2-7	CASSTGLEPGEQYF	TGCGCCAGCAGCACCGGCCTCGAACCGGGGGAGCAGTACTTC
NA	NA	TRBV11-2	TRBJ2-2	CASSPQQPLTGELFF	TGTGCCAGCAGCCCCCAGCAGCCGCTCACCGGGGAGCTGTTTTTT
many	NA	TRBV7-2	TRBJ2-5	CASSLAGPGETQYF	TGTGCCAGCAGCTTAGCTGGGCCAGGAGAGACCCAGTACTTC
few	TRBD1	TRBV4-1	TRBJ1-6	CASSQEQGQGDSPLHF	TGCGCCAGCAGCCAAGAGCAAGGACAGGGAGATTCACCCCTCCACTTT
few	NA	TRBV27	TRBJ1-2	CASSLSPISARGRGKHSNYGYTF	TGTGCCAGCAGTTTATCTCCCATATCCGCCCGTGGCAGGGGAAAACACTCTAACTATGGCTACACCTTC
many	TRBD2	TRBV7-2	TRBJ2-7	CASSFPGLAGDEQYF	TGTGCCAGCAGCTTCCCGGGACTAGCGGGGGACGAGCAGTACTTC
many	NA	TRBV29-1	TRBJ2-7	CSVEGGRGSANEQYF	TGCAGCGTTGAGGGCGGCAGGGGATCGGCGAACGAGCAGTACTTC
NA	TRBD1	TRBV7-3	TRBJ2-7	CASSLASGQGYYEQYF	TGTGCCAGCAGTTTGGCGTCGGGACAGGGTTACTACGAGCAGTACTTC
many	NA	TRBV7-3	TRBJ2-3	CASSPQGLSDTQYF	TGTGCCAGCAGCCCCCAGGGACTTTCGGATACGCAGTATTTT
NA	TRBD2	TRBV6-5	TRBJ2-5	CASSYHGTSGGGQETQYF	TGTGCCAGCAGTTACCACGGGACTAGCGGGGGGGGCCAAGAGACCCAGTACTTC
few	NA	TRBV12-5	TRBJ2-7	CASGSLLNEQYF	TGTGCTAGTGGTTCCCTTTTGAACGAGCAGTACTTC
many	NA	TRBV5-1	TRBJ2-3	CASSFGTAGLGTDTQYF	TGCGCCAGCAGCTTTGGGACGGCGGGGCTTGGCACAGATACGCAGTATTTT
many	TRBD2	TRBV28	TRBJ2-5	CASSSGLAGGRATETQYF	TGTGCCAGCAGTTCGGGACTAGCGGGGGGGAGGGCGACAGAGACCCAGTACTTC
many	NA	TRBV20-1	TRBJ2-5	CSASWGLPQETQYF	TGCAGTGCTAGTTGGGGTCTCCCCCAAGAGACCCAGTACTTC
NA	NA	TRBV5-1	TRBJ1-4	CASSGGSGEKLFF	TGCGCCAGCAGCGGGGGTTCGGGAGAAAAACTGTTTTTT
many	NA	TRBV5-5	TRBJ2-3	CASSSSLRPTDTQYF	TGTGCCAGCAGCTCATCCCTTAGGCCCACAGATACGCAGTATTTT
few	NA	TRBV5-6	TRBJ1-1	CASSLGDGGGVNTEAFF	TGTGCCAGCAGCTTGGGGGACGGCGGAGGGGTGAACACTGAAGCTTTCTTT
many	NA	TRBV20-1	TRBJ2-1	CSAPSRGDNEQFF	TGCAGTGCGCCCTCGAGGGGAGACAATGAGCAGTTCTTC